This passage covers 21 T cell receptor beta chains from one sample sequenced in a study of cytomegalovirus exposure and HLA in healthy donors. This PCR relied on a set of 60 Vbeta primers and 13 Jbeta primers. Assay: immunoSEQ multiplex PCR; the TCRdb copy retains only in-frame clones and omits some. The data show 150,000 to 200,000 clones, approximately 84% seen once. The specimen was PBMCs. These receptors all stem from a man between 25 and 39 years old in good health and CMV-seropositive.

The chain joins TRBV4-1 to TRBJ1-1; D remains unclear. Trimming shortened V by 0 bases and J by 5 bases, and 10 bases separated the two germline ends. The germline V gene encodes CDR1 MGHRA and CDR2 YSYEKL. The CDR3 contains 14 residues. CDR3 residues: CASSQEWQWTEAFF. DNA for the CDR3: TGCGCCAGCAGCCAAGAATGGCAGTGGACTGAAGCTTTCTTT.

This chain joins TRBV19 and TRBJ2-1; possible D gene TRBD1, 5 bases. V gave up 8 bases and J gave up 5 bases, with 19 bases separating them. The CDR3 runs 15 residues. Germline V gene sequence: CDR1 LNHDA, CDR2 SQIVND (reference sequence). The CDR3 region is CASRVRVRRHNEQFF. In DNA, the CDR3 is TGTGCCAGTCGAGTCAGGGTTCGGCGGCACAATGAGCAGTTCTTC.

The chain links TRBV7-2 to TRBJ2-5; D unresolved. V gave up 0 bases and J gave up 5 bases, with 7 bases separating them. Germline V CDR1 and CDR2: SGHTA, FQGNSA. The CDR3 runs to 13 residues. The CDR3 protein is CASSLASWETQYF. The DNA of the CDR3 is TGTGCCAGCAGCTTAGCTAGCTGGGAGACCCAGTACTTC.

This clone was detected only once. The gene calls are TRBV7-3 and TRBJ2-3, with 7 bases that match TRBD1. With 5 bases clipped from V and 1 base from J, the junction kept 6 bases outside the gene matches. This CDR3 region has 15 residues. Germline CDR1 SGHTA, CDR2 FQGTGA. This CDR3 is CASSAYRGRTDTQYF. CDR3 sequence (DNA): TGTGCCAGCAGCGCCTACAGGGGACGCACAGATACGCAGTATTTT.

The chain joins TRBV18 to TRBJ1-4, with TRBD1 matching 10 bases. The germline V gene encodes CDR1 KGHSH and CDR2 LQKENI. The CDR3 length is 15 residues. V lost 3 bases to trimming and J lost 5 bases; unmatched junction nucleotides: 3. This CDR3 reads CASSPRQGANEKLFF. The CDR3 coding sequence is TGTGCCAGCTCACCCCGACAGGGGGCCAATGAAAAACTGTTTTTT.

The chain is built from TRBV5-1 and TRBJ2-2; D may be TRBD1 (6 bases). From germline, CDR1 is SGHRS and CDR2 YFSETQ. The CDR3 extends over 15 amino acids. Trimming left V 2 bases short and J 5 bases short, with 13 bases between. The CDR3 DNA reads TGCGCCAGCAGCTTACAGGGCTTAGGGACCGGGGAGCTGTTTTTT. Protein sequence: CASSLQGLGTGELFF.

The gene calls are TRBV2 and TRBJ1-5, with D perhaps TRBD1 (6 bases). CDR1 and CDR2 (germline): SNHLY, FYNNEI. The CDR3 has 13 amino acids. Trimming removed 4 bases at V and 3 bases at J, with 7 bases between. The CDR3 is CASSGGPNQPQHF. The CDR3 DNA reads as TGTGCCAGCAGTGGGGGGCCCAATCAGCCCCAGCATTTT.

The chain carries TRBV7-6 and TRBJ2-2, with D hard to call. CDR3 size: 15 residues. Germline values: CDR1 SGHVS, CDR2 FNYEAQ. The V end lost 2 bases, the J end lost 0 bases, and 7 bases lay between the germline ends. The CDR3 sequence is CASSLLDANTGELFF. The CDR3 bases are TGTGCCAGCAGCTTACTAGACGCGAACACCGGGGAGCTGTTTTTT.

This clone was seen a few times. The V and J genes are TRBV19 and TRBJ1-3; 9 bases are shared with TRBD1. The V gene end was trimmed by 7 bases and the J gene end by 4 bases; junction bases not matched to a gene: 5. The CDR3 runs 14 residues. From germline, CDR1 is LNHDA and CDR2 SQIVND (reference sequence). The CDR3: CASTGTGQGNTIYF. The CDR3 region has the DNA TGTGCCAGTACCGGGACAGGGCAAGGAAACACCATATATTTT.

The V and J genes are TRBV4-2 and TRBJ1-5; D ambiguous. Germline V gene lookup returns CDR1 LGHNA and CDR2 YNFKEQ. This CDR3 is 12 amino acids long. With 2 bases removed from V and 4 bases from J, the gap between germline ends came to 3 bases. The CDR3 loop is CASSQINQPQHF. CDR3 nucleotide sequence: TGTGCCAGCAGCCAAATAAATCAGCCCCAGCATTTT.

In its sample, this clone was seen once. This chain connects TRBV19 to TRBJ1-3; D is undetermined. Germline V lookup: CDR1 LNHDA, CDR2 SQIVND (reference sequence). This CDR3 is built from 16 residues. V lost 3 bases and J 0 bases, leaving 12 bases between the germline ends. CDR3 DNA sequence: TGTGCCAGTAGTATCGGGATAGTCGCCTCTGGAAACACCATATATTTT. Its protein is CASSIGIVASGNTIYF.

The chain joins TRBV2 to TRBJ1-1; the match to TRBD1 covers 7 bases. The CDR3 covers 13 residues. Germline trimming cut 4 bases from V and 5 bases from J; bases unmatched to any gene: 4. The germline V gene encodes CDR1 SNHLY and CDR2 FYNNEI. The CDR3 DNA sequence: TGTGCCAGCAGTGTAGGCAGGGGGACTGAAGCTTTCTTT. Residues: CASSVGRGTEAFF.

The CDR3 sequence: CASSLDRENIQYF. DNA of the CDR3: TGTGCCAGCAGCTTAGACAGGGAAAACATTCAGTACTTC. The J gene is TRBJ2-4, the V gene TRBV7-9; D may be TRBD1 (6 bases). The V and J ends lost 1 base and 5 bases respectively, with 6 bases between them. CDR1 and CDR2 from the germline V gene are SEHNR and FQNEAQ (reference sequence). The CDR3 has 13 amino acids.

The gene calls are TRBV7-9 and TRBJ1-2; D gene unclear. The CDR3 runs to 16 residues. In germline, CDR1 is SEHNR, CDR2 FQNEAQ (reference sequence). V lost 1 base and J lost 0, with 12 bases in between. The CDR3: CASSLVRKRPNYGYTF. In DNA form, the CDR3 reads TGTGCCAGCAGCTTAGTAAGGAAGAGGCCTAACTATGGCTACACCTTC.

Comment on this clone: The sample carries other DNA sequences with the same CDR3. The rearrangement joins TRBV7-3 to TRBJ2-7, with D perhaps TRBD1 (6 bases). The CDR3 totals 14 residues. The V and J ends lost 10 bases and 3 bases respectively, with 19 bases between them. Germline V gene data show CDR1 as SGHTA and CDR2 as FQGTGA. CDR3 sequence: CATFSGANGYEQYV. Here the CDR3 DNA reads TGTGCCACCTTCTCAGGGGCGAACGGCTACGAGCAGTACGTC.

This chain links TRBV11-2 with TRBJ2-1; TRBD2 matches 11 bases. After removal of 0 bases from V and 2 bases from J, the junction contained 3 bases not matched to a gene. The CDR3 has 17 amino acids. CDR1 is SGHAT and CDR2 is FQNNGV in the germline V gene. CDR3 sequence (DNA): TGTGCCAGCAGCTTAGAGCTGGGACTAGCGGCCTACAATGAGCAGTTCTTC. Residues: CASSLELGLAAYNEQFF.

The V call is TRBV18, the J call TRBJ2-6; no firm D call. Germline V gives CDR1 KGHSH, CDR2 LQKENI. The length of the CDR3 is 16 residues. The V gene lost 6 bases and the J gene lost 2 bases, with 14 bases spanning the gap. The CDR3 sequence: CASSPTQQAGANVLTF. The CDR3 DNA reads as TGTGCCAGCTCTCCTACTCAGCAGGCTGGGGCCAACGTCCTGACTTTC.

This rearrangement joins TRBV9 to TRBJ2-1; TRBD1 matches 7 bases. The germline V gene encodes CDR1 SGDLS and CDR2 YYNGEE. CDR3 length: 14 residues. J gave up 10 bases and V 0 bases, and 7 bases lay outside the gene matches. CDR3 region: CASSVATGAVEQFF. CDR3 bases: TGTGCCAGCAGCGTAGCTACAGGGGCCGTAGAGCAGTTCTTC.

CDR3 in amino acids: CASSPAGGSYEQYV. The CDR3 DNA reads as TGTGCCAGCAGCCCCGCCGGAGGGTCATACGAGCAGTACGTC. The chain joins TRBV11-2 to TRBJ2-7, with D tentatively TRBD2 (6 bases). The germline V gene has CDR1 SGHAT and CDR2 FQNNGV. The CDR3 is made up of 14 amino acids. The V gene lost 5 bases and the J gene lost 4 bases, with 15 bases spanning the gap.

The chain joins TRBV7-6 to TRBJ2-3, with D uncertain. Between the trimmed V and J ends, which lost 5 bases and 9 bases, there was a span of 15 bases. CDR3 length: 13 residues. The germline V gene has CDR1 SGHVS and CDR2 FNYEAQ. CDR3 nucleotides: TGTGCCAGCAGCGGTCGAGGCGGCGGAACGCAGTATTTT. Protein: CASSGRGGGTQYF.

The chain recombines TRBV4-1 with TRBJ2-3, with no clear D. V was clipped by 5 bases and J by 11 bases, with 14 bases between them. The germline V gene has CDR1 MGHRA and CDR2 YSYEKL. The CDR3 runs 12 residues. The CDR3 region has the DNA TGCGCCAGCAGCGGCCTCTTGAAAAAGCAGTATTTT. This gives the protein CASSGLLKKQYF.